These T cell receptor beta chains were read from a single sample in a study of beta chain features in type 1 diabetes. This table comes from immunoSEQ multiplex PCR, and its TCRdb copy is limited to in-frame clones, with some not included. The data show 250,000 to 400,000 clones, 14% seen once. Sample: central memory CD4+ T cells from blood. These receptors all stem from a man in his thirties or forties in good health. Each CDR3 is given without its conserved first and last residue.

v_call cdr3_aa
TRBV27 ASSLGGEPQH
TRBV11-2 ASSPHSGQGNEKLF
TRBV9 ASSPSAGPNEKLF
TRBV2 ASTGGGGRARQDNEQF
TRBV6-5 ASRTGGSNQPQH
TRBV7-6 ASSLDPNGGEQF
TRBV7-2 ASSTDPAGRVLT
TRBV6-1 ASSEAGQGGDYEQY
TRBV11-2 ASSRSGTDTQY
TRBV2 ASERTARVAQY
TRBV4-1 ASRGAGGNTGELF
TRBV11-3 ASSLNEETQY
TRBV5-4 ASSSNGADTQY
TRBV5-1 ASSLGQGITDTQY
TRBV11-2 ASSPVSGADQPQH
TRBV19 ASSPPLFQGAKSGANVLT
TRBV6-6 ASSSGLMNTEAF
TRBV29-1 SVEDLRGKGSTDTQY
TRBV15 ATSGARTIHNEQF
TRBV28 ASRGGGSGGYT
TRBV5-1 ASSSRTGGFETQY